This T cell receptor (beta chain) was identified during a study of T-cell reconstitution after alpha-beta-depleted transplantation in children. Preparation of the TCRbeta library involved a method that used unique molecular identifiers. TCRdb redid the calling of the PCR reads with MiXCR, one entry per CDR3 protein. The sample has a few hundred thousand distinct CDR3 sequences; about 16% are singletons. This clonotype was counted between two and nine times. V lost 5 bases, J lost 1 base, and 11 bases lay in between. The CDR3 is 14 amino acids. Germline-derived CDR1 and CDR2 are SGHAT and FQNNGV. This sample comprised PBMCs from the stem cell graft donor, obtained from the stem cell graft. The receptor was isolated from a human donor who donated a stem cell graft to a child with acute lymphoblastic leukemia. The V and J genes are TRBV11-2 and TRBJ2-5; no clear D. The CDR3 nucleotides read TGTGCCAGCAGCAACCCTAGGTCCCAAGAGACCCAGTACTTC. It yields the protein CASSNPRSQETQYF.